This TCR beta chain was identified during a study of cytomegalovirus exposure and HLA in healthy donors. The PCR ran on 60 Vbeta and 13 Jbeta primers. Clones were sequenced by immunoSEQ multiplex PCR, and TCRdb holds only the in-frame ones, with some missing. The table includes 85,000 to 90,000 clones, 65% to 75% detected once. The V end lost 2 bases, the J end lost 6 bases, and 15 bases lay between the germline ends. CDR3 length: 15 amino acids. Germline values: CDR1 MDHEN, CDR2 SYDVKM. This clone showed up just once. The V call is TRBV28, the J call TRBJ2-3; D might be TRBD2 (6 bases). This sequence was found in a man between 25 and 39 years old in good health and CMV-seronegative. Specimen: PBMCs. CDR3 DNA sequence: TGTGCCAGCAGTTTAGGTAGCGGCCCTCCGGATACGCAGTATTTT. Amino acids: CASSLGSGPPDTQYF.